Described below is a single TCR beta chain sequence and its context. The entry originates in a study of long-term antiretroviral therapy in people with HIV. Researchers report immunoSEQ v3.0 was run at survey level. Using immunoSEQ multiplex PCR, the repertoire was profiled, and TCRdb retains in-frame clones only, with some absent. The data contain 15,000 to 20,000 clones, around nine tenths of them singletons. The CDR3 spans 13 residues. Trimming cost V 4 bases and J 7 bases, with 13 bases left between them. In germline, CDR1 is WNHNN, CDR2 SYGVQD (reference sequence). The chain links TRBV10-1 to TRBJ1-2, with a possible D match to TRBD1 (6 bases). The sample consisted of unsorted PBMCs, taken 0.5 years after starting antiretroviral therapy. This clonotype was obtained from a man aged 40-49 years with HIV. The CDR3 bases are TGCGCCAGCAGTGCATACAGGGATACTGGCTACACCTTC. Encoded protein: CASSAYRDTGYTF.